The present entry profiles one T cell receptor (beta chain) with its context. This clonotype was seen repeatedly, ten times or more. Its antigen is currently not known. No base-level quality is on record; no much larger clone is a single base apart. Libraries were built with 5' RACE. TCRdb names NextSeq 500 as the instrument used. Unique molecular identifiers were attached to individual cDNA molecules in the TCR library protocol so that sequencing error and PCR bias could be corrected. Both TCR alpha and beta chains were sequenced, and tight co-correlation was observed between alpha and beta sequence abundances in each sample. From the authors' description of their analysis: Decombinator V4 was used to annotate TCR sequences for V gene, J gene and CDR3. Expanded TCRs were defined as changing significantly between any two time points under a Poisson model with p below 0.0001. TCR abundances were normalised to the total number of TCRs sequenced in each sample and reported as counts per million. MAIT TCRs were defined by TRAV1-2 paired with TRAJ12, TRAJ20 or TRAJ33, and iNKT TCRs by TRAV10 paired with TRAJ18. VDJdb, accessed on 1 November 2021, was searched for TCRs annotated for CMV, EBV and SARS-CoV-2, and TCRs annotated for more than one antigen were excluded. Using fastp at Q25 and MiXCR, TCRdb reprocessed the public reads and kept productive beta chains. Rows with a matching CDR3 protein are joined into one entry that keeps the most common DNA and genes. V and J calls and clone size were set by TCRdb, not the authors. Present in this sample are some 52,000 distinct CDR3 sequences, 8% of which were seen just once. The ten largest clones represent 8.5% to 10% of the sample.

This sample was included in a study of early T cells in non-severe SARS-CoV-2 infection (dated by TCRdb to the early 2020s). About the study as a whole: Bulk RNA from unsorted whole blood was used for TCR sequencing, so alpha and beta chains could not be paired.

For this chain, trimming is 1 base at the V end and 7 bases at the J end, and the number of junction bases without a gene match is 4. Reading from cysteine to phenylalanine, the CDR3 counts 14 amino acids. Of the read, only the CDR3 DNA is kept; its 42 bases are in frame from base 1. As encoded in the germline V gene (reference sequence), CDR1 is DFQATT while CDR2 is SNEGSKA. Set within a cohort of healthcare workers in London, UK, this nested case-control study involved weekly PCR testing of nasopharyngeal swabs along with blood sampling. Healthcare workers were enrolled in the week of the UK lockdown, from 23 to 31 March 2020, and were followed every week for up to roughly 15 weeks. Study-wide findings and limitations: VDJdb matching was skewed toward anti-spike CD8 responses and likely underestimated virus-specific expansions, missing private and CD4 specificities.

Sequences were obtained from whole blood. The TCR sequence derives from an adult who was a healthcare worker with PCR-confirmed SARS-CoV-2 infection or an uninfected control (not recorded which). The chain links TRBV20-1 with TRBJ1-2; 12 of the junction bases match TRBD1. This receptor has the CDR3 CSARVRDRGRGYTF. The DNA is as follows: TGCAGTGCTAGAGTCCGGGACAGGGGGCGTGGCTACACCTTC.